This T cell receptor (beta chain) was documented in a study of response to subunit inactivated influenza vaccine. Germline-derived CDR1 and CDR2 are LGHNA and YNFKEQ. Trimming stripped 4 bases from V and 1 base from J, with 17 bases between. This CDR3 region has 16 residues. MiXCR, applied by TCRdb to the RT-PCR reads, yields one record per CDR3 protein. The sample has about 530,000 distinct CDR3 sequences, roughly 10% seen once. The rearrangement links TRBV4-2 to TRBJ2-7; TRBD1 is a possible D gene (6 bases). This TCR was recovered from a man aged 45-65 years who received an inactivated influenza vaccine. The material sequenced was PBMCs from blood, taken on the day of vaccination. CDR3 nucleotides: TGTGCCAGCAGCCCGGTGACAGGAAAGGGATCCTACGAGCAGTACTTC. Its translation is CASSPVTGKGSYEQYF.